This entry features one TCR beta chain sequence. This sample was taken from a study of CD8 T cells in Susac syndrome. Across the whole study: Blood was drawn from Susac syndrome patients while they were therapy-naive, on corticosteroids, or on intravenous immunoglobulin alone.

Sequencing targeted TCR beta in T cells from blood (CD8+ and CD4+). Random hexamers served to reverse transcribe roughly 0.5 to 1 ug RNA. TCRdb passed the immunoSEQ multiplex PCR reads through MiXCR, listing each CDR3 protein once. The sample has 150,000 to 200,000 distinct CDR3 sequences; about 96% are singletons. The material sequenced was CD4+ T cells from PBMCs. The TCR originated in a human donor with Susac syndrome.

CDR3 sequence: CASSRRLAGGSSYNEQFF. The DNA for the CDR3 is TGTGCCAGCAGCCGAAGACTAGCGGGAGGCAGCTCCTACAATGAGCAGTTCTTC. The chain is built from TRBV3-1 and TRBJ2-1, with 13 positions matching TRBD2. CDR3 length equals 18 residues. Germline V CDR1 and CDR2: LGHDT, YNNKEL (reference sequence). Unmatched junction bases numbered 6, after V lost 4 bases and J lost 0 bases.